Below, one T cell receptor beta chain is given with its context. No antigen is known for it. RNA transcripts yielded amplified TCR beta CDR3 regions. In the first-round RT-PCR of the TCR CDR3, the HTBI primer set was used. TCRdb analysed the multiplex PCR reads with MiXCR anew, one entry per CDR3 protein. The sample includes 660,000 or so distinct CDR3 sequences, about a fifth of them seen just once. The source of the sample is a study of T cells in Graves' hyperthyroidism and ophthalmopathy. Study-wide results and limits: Most thyroid clonotypes expanded above 0.001 appeared in blood too.

Those patients with uncontrolled infection, other autoimmune disease, pregnancy or lactation were excluded. The diagnoses drew upon clinical symptoms, serum thyroxine and TRAb, thyroid ultrasound and orbital computed tomography. PBMCs were obtained from about 10 ml fresh peripheral blood. Sequenced input: blood. This sequence originates from a man in his thirties or forties with Graves' ophthalmopathy.

CDR3 DNA sequence: TGTGCCAGCAGCCAGGCCCCTGGGGTCCACGAGCAGTACTTC. This encodes CASSQAPGVHEQYF. The chain couples TRBV7-6 to TRBJ2-7; D ambiguous. Germline V gives CDR1 SGHVS, CDR2 FNYEAQ. The ends were cut back, 5 bases at V and 5 bases at J, with 16 bases in the middle. The CDR3 consists of 14 residues.